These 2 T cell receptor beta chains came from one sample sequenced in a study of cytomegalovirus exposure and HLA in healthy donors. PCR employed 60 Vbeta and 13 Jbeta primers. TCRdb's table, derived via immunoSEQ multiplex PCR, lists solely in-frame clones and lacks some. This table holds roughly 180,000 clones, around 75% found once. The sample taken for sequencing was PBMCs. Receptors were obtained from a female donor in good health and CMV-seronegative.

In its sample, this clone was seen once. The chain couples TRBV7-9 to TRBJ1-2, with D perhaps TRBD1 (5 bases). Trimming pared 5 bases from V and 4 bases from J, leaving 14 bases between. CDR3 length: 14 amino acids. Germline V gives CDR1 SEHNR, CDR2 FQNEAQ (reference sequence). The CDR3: CASSPGTATYGYTF. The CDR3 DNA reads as TGTGCCAGCAGCCCAGGGACTGCTACCTATGGCTACACCTTC.

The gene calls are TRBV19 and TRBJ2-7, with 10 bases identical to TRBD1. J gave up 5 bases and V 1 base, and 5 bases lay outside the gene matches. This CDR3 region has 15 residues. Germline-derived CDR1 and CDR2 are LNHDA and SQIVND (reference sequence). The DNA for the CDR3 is TGTGCCAGTAGTATAGGCCCCGGGACAGGGGACGAGCAGTACTTC. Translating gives CASSIGPGTGDEQYF.